This T cell receptor (beta chain) was found in a study of T cell responses to AZD1222 COVID-19 vaccine. Clones were read by immunoSEQ multiplex PCR, and TCRdb kept only the in-frame ones, dropping some. The sample records roughly 170,000 clones, roughly 94% being singletons. CDR3 length: 16 residues. V lost 2 bases and J 4 bases, leaving 14 bases between the germline ends. Germline V gene data show CDR1 as SGHVS and CDR2 as FQNEAQ. The sample here was peripheral blood, taken 28 days after the second AZD1222 dose. This clonotype was sampled from an adult who received the AZD1222 COVID-19 vaccine. This rearrangement joins TRBV7-8 to TRBJ2-2; D ambiguous. CDR3 residues: CASSLSRWWSTGELFF. For the CDR3, the DNA is TGTGCCAGCAGCTTAAGCAGATGGTGGAGCACCGGGGAGCTGTTTTTT.